What follows are 15 T cell receptor beta chains derived from one specimen sequenced in a study of control samples from healthy donors and cancer patients. Data came from immunoSEQ multiplex PCR; TCRdb stores just in-frame clones and leaves some out. The table records about 130,000 clones, 80% to 95% of them present only once. Sequences were obtained from blood. The origin of the receptors is a man aged 35 to 55 in good health.

This clone was detected once. This chain connects TRBV6-6 to TRBJ1-1, with D uncertain. Germline V gene sequence: CDR1 MNHNY, CDR2 SVGAGI (reference sequence). The CDR3 contains 14 residues. The germline V and J ends were trimmed by 6 bases and 2 bases, with 13 bases remaining between them. The CDR3 sequence: CASRGGPANTEAFF. In DNA form, the CDR3 reads TGTGCCAGCAGGGGCGGGCCAGCCAACACTGAAGCTTTCTTT.

The J gene is TRBJ2-3, the V gene TRBV12-3 or TRBV12-4; no firm D call. This CDR3 has 11 residues. The V end lost 6 bases, the J end lost 6 bases, and 7 bases lay between the germline ends. CDR3 sequence reads: CASRGPDTQYF. The DNA for the CDR3 is TGTGCCAGCAGAGGGCCCGATACGCAGTATTTT.

The chain employs TRBV12-1 and TRBJ1-2; the D call of TRBD1 is as the table states it, not checked on the DNA. TRBV12-1 is a pseudogene. The CDR3 runs to 18 residues. The CDR3 DNA reads TGTGCCAGCAGCTTCCCCGGACAGGGTATAGGGTGTAACTATGGCTACACCTTC. Amino acids: CASSFPGQGIGCNYGYTF.

This clone was detected once. The chain combines TRBV5-8 with TRBJ2-5, with D maybe TRBD1 (6 bases). V was clipped by 2 bases and J by 1 base, with 12 bases between them. Germline lookup yields CDR1 SGHTS and CDR2 YDEGEE. The CDR3 consists of 15 residues. CDR3 sequence (DNA): TGTGCCAGCAGCTTACTTTCAGGGGTCCAAGAGACCCAGTACTTC. Translation gives CASSLLSGVQETQYF. The full variable domain, its missing parts supplied by reference TRBV5-8 and TRBJ2-5, is EAGVTQSPTHLIKTRGQQATLRCSPISGHTSVYWYQQALGLGLQFLLWYDEGEERNRGNFPPRFSGRQFPNYSSELNVNALELEDSALYLCASSLLSGVQETQYFGPGTRLLVL.

The chain couples TRBV13 to TRBJ2-2; the match to TRBD1 covers 11 bases. The CDR3 loop spans 16 amino acids. V lost 4 bases and J lost 5; bases outside the gene matches: 6. The germline V gene encodes CDR1 PRHDT and CDR2 FYEKMQ (reference sequence). DNA for the CDR3: TGTGCCAGCAGCTCTTGGACAGGGGGCGCGACCGGGGAGCTGTTTTTT. This sequence encodes CASSSWTGGATGELFF.

The V and J genes are TRBV24-1 and TRBJ1-1; D gene unclear. Germline CDR1 and CDR2: KGHDR and SFDVKD. This CDR3 is built from 15 residues. Trimming took 3 bases from V and 6 from J, leaving 16 bases between them. CDR3: CATSDREGSGSEAFF. For the CDR3, the DNA is TGTGCCACCAGTGATAGGGAGGGATCAGGTTCTGAAGCTTTCTTT.

The chain has TRBV3-1 (or the pseudogene TRBV3-2) and TRBJ1-2, with no clear D. The CDR3 covers 13 residues. V lost 4 bases to trimming and J lost 1 base, with 7 bases between them. From germline, CDR1 is LGHDT and CDR2 YNNKEL (reference sequence). The CDR3 DNA reads TGTGCCAGCAGCCTCCAGAGTAACTATGGCTACACCTTC. Translating gives CASSLQSNYGYTF.

The V gene is TRBV7-9, the J gene TRBJ2-7; 9 bases align to TRBD1. The V gene end was trimmed by 1 base and the J gene end by 1 base; junction bases not matched to a gene: 5. In germline, CDR1 is SEHNR, CDR2 FQNEAQ (reference sequence). The CDR3 sequence is 16 residues long. The CDR3 here is CASSLVWDRDSYEQYF. The CDR3 coding sequence is TGTGCCAGCAGCTTAGTATGGGACAGGGATTCCTACGAGCAGTACTTC.

J is TRBJ1-2 and V is TRBV6-5, with D tentatively TRBD1 (5 bases). CDR1 is MNHEY and CDR2 is SVGAGI in the germline V gene. This CDR3 contains 14 residues. V was pared by 4 bases and J by 8 bases, with 17 bases between. CDR3 in amino acids: CASSSGPGTGGYTF. The CDR3 DNA reads TGTGCCAGCAGTTCGGGGCCGGGGACGGGGGGCTACACCTTC.

This rearrangement joins TRBV9 to TRBJ2-7; 10 bases map to TRBD1. V gave up 0 bases and J gave up 4 bases; unmatched junction bases: 7. CDR1 and CDR2 (germline): SGDLS, YYNGEE. CDR3 length equals 16 residues. Written as DNA, the CDR3 is TGTGCCAGCAGCGTAGACGTCGGGACAGGGGTGTACGAGCAGTACTTC. Its translation is CASSVDVGTGVYEQYF.

The CDR3 coding sequence is TGTGCCAGCAGCGGTCTGGGGGGCGGCAATGAGCAGTTCTTC. As protein: CASSGLGGGNEQFF. The V call is TRBV14, the J call TRBJ2-1, with D tentatively TRBD1 or TRBD2 (6 bases each). The CDR3 length is 14 residues. The V end was cut by 5 bases, the J end by 6 bases, with 14 bases between. Germline V gene lookup returns CDR1 SGHDN and CDR2 FVKESK.

The chain uses TRBV3-1 (or the pseudogene TRBV3-2) and TRBJ2-4; possibly TRBD2 for D (6 bases). CDR3 size: 16 residues. Per the germline V gene, CDR1 is LGHDT and CDR2 is YNNKEL (reference sequence). V dropped 5 bases and J dropped 2 bases, with 16 bases sitting between them. CDR3 in amino acids: CASSSRGFFPKNIQYF. For the CDR3, the DNA is TGTGCCAGCAGCTCTCGGGGGTTCTTTCCCAAAAACATTCAGTACTTC.

This clone was seen more than once but under ten times. The rearrangement links TRBV9 to TRBJ2-5, with 9 bases matching TRBD1. The ends lost 3 bases at V and 1 base at J; junction bases unmatched: 4. Germline V gene data show CDR1 as SGDLS and CDR2 as YYNGEE. There are 15 residues in the CDR3. The DNA for the CDR3 is TGTGCCAGCAGCGCCAGGGGACAGGGCCAAGAGACCCAGTACTTC. The encoded protein is CASSARGQGQETQYF.

The V call is TRBV27, the J call TRBJ1-2, with a possible D match to TRBD1 (5 bases). Per germline, CDR1 MNHEY and CDR2 SMNVEV (reference sequence). The V end was cut by 5 bases, the J end by 6 bases, with 19 bases between. The CDR3 sequence is 15 residues long. This CDR3 is CASSPEGFRLDGYTF. The CDR3 coding sequence is TGTGCCAGCAGTCCAGAGGGGTTTCGGTTGGATGGCTACACCTTC.

V gene TRBV5-8 combines with J gene TRBJ1-1; the D gene is possibly TRBD1 (5 bases). V lost 2 bases to trimming and J lost 3 bases, with 11 bases between them. CDR3 length equals 14 residues. The germline CDR1 and CDR2 sequences are SGHTS and YDEGEE. The CDR3 nucleotides read TGTGCCAGCAGCTTCGCGGACACGTACACTGAAGCTTTCTTT. This codes for CASSFADTYTEAFF.